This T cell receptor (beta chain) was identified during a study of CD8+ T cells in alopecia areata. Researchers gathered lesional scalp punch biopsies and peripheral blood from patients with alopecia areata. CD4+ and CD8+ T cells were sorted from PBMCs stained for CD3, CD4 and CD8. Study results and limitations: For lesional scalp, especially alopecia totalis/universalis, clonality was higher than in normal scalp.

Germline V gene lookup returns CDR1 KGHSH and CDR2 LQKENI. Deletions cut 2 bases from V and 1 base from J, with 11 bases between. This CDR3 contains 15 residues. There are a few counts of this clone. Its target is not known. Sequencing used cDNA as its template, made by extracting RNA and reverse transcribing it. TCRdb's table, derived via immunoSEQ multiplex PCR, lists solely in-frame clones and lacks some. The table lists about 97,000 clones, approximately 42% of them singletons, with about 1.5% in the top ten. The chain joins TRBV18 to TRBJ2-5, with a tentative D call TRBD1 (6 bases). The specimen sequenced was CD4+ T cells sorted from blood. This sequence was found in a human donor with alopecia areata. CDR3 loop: CASSPATGFQETQYF. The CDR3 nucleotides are TGTGCCAGCTCACCAGCGACAGGTTTCCAAGAGACCCAGTACTTC.